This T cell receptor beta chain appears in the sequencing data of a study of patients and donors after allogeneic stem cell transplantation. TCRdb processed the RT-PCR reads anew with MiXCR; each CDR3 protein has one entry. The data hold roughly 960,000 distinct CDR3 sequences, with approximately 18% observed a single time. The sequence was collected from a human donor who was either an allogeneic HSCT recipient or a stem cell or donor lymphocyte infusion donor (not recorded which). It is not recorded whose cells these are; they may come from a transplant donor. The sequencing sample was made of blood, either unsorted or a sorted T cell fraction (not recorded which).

The CDR3 reads CASRVQGGALQQQYF. The CDR3 nucleotides read TGCGCCAGCAGGGTGCAAGGTGGGGCCCTTCAGCAGCAGTACTTC. The J gene is TRBJ2-5, the V gene TRBV5-1; tentative D call: TRBD1 (5 bases). V shed 5 bases and J shed 11 bases, with 25 bases lying between them. CDR1 is SGHRS, CDR2 YFSETQ, per germline. The CDR3 has 15 amino acids.